This TCR beta chain originates from a study of T cells in Graves' hyperthyroidism and ophthalmopathy. As for the study in general: Peripheral blood was drawn at first diagnosis, prior to all treatment. Regarding the study as a whole: Blood also carried most thyroid clonotypes expanded above 0.001.

This CDR3 has 17 amino acids. Germline CDR1 reads MGHRA; CDR2 reads YSYEKL. V lost 1 base, J lost 3 bases, and 18 bases lay in between. Hyperthyroidism of Graves' type that showed no ophthalmopathy progression within 18 months was stable. A remark on this clonotype: Its antigen is unidentified.

It was RNA transcripts that yielded the amplified TCR beta CDR3 regions. The HTBI primer set was used in a first-round RT-PCR of the TCR CDR3. TCRdb independently ran MiXCR on the multiplex PCR reads; one entry per CDR3 protein. The sample includes about 180,000 distinct CDR3 sequences, over 15% of them seen just once. Material for sequencing was blood. This chain connects TRBV4-1 to TRBJ1-1, with D tentatively TRBD1 (5 bases). This receptor was identified in a woman aged 45-59 years with Graves' hyperthyroidism. This chain's CDR3 is CASSQGVAGSIHTEAFF. The CDR3 coding sequence is TGCGCCAGCAGCCAAGGGGTGGCAGGGTCTATTCACACTGAAGCTTTCTTT.